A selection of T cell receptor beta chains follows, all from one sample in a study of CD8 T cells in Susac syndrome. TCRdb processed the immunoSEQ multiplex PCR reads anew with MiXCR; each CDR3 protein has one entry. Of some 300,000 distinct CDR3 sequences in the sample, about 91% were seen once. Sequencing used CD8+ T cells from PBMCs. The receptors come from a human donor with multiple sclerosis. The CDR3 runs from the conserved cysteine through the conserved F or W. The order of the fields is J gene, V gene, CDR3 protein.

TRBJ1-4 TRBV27 CASTDRGLEKLFF
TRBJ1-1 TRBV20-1 CSARDSQGAITEAFF
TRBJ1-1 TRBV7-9 CASSQLGTGGWNTEAFF
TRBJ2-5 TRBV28 CASRSTWASGSWGTQYF
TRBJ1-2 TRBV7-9 CASSALAGGVGYTF
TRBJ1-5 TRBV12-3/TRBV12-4 CASQDGSNQPQHF
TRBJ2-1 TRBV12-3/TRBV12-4 CASGLAGADEQFF
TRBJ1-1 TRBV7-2 CASSLGVFGSTEAFF
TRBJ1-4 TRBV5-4 CASSFYREKLFF
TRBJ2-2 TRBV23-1 CASSPLKPDRLGTGELFF
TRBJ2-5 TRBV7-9 CASSQGVAVEGETQYF
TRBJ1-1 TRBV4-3 CASSQDPRQGRGTEAFF
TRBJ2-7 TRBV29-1 CSVTGAYEQYF
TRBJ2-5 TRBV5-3 CARSLPVEDLLETQYF
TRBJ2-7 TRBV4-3 CASSQGAFPSEQYF
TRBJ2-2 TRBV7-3 CASSPSQGLAGELFF
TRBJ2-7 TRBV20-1 CSARNSTGRDEQYF
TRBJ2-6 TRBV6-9 CASSYDPSRVEVVSSGANVLTF
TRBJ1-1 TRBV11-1 CASSVRGGRNDAFF
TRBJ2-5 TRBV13 CASSPTETQYF
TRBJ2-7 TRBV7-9 CAIQGGSTGYEQYF
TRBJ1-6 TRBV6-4 CASSDDSNSPLHF
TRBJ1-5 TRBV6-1 CASSVNGVHSNQPQHF
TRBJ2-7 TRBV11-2 CASSLPTDRGPSYEQYF
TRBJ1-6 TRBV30 CAWTEVGGLDNSPLHF
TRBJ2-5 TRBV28 CASKPRGAETQYF
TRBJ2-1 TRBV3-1 CASSQDLDRVLSYNEQFF
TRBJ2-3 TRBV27 CASSLAGGLDTQYF
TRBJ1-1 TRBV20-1 CSGDRGEWRNTEAFF
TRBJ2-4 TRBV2 CASGLTSLAKNIQYF
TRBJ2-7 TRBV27 CASSHNGQYEQYF
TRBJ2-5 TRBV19 CASSIEETQYF
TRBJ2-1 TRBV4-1 CASSQQWGNYNEQFF
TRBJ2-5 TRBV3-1 CASSQGFGEETQYF
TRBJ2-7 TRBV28 CASSSSYRGRPYEQYF
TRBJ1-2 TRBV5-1 CASSLNRGEDGYTF
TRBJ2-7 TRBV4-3 CASSQGGLAGEQYF
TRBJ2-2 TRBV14 CASSQDEAQVNTGELFF
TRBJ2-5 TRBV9 CASSVGWGGQETQYF
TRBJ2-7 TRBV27 CASSSHYLRVSYEQYF
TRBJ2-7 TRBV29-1 CSVESGGPYEQYF
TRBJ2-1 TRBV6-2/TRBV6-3 CASSRADPAYNEQFF
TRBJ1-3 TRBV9 CASSVGGGSSGNTIYF
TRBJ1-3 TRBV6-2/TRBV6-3 CASSLGRSGNTIYF
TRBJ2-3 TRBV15 CATSPSGGATDTQYF
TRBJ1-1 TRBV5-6 CASSLANLNTEAFF
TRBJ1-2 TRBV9 CASSHIRIGYTF